The subject of this entry is one T cell receptor beta chain. Produced via immunoSEQ multiplex PCR; TCRdb's table is partial and in-frame only. The table records 250,000 to 300,000 clones, over 65% of them present only once. Germline V lookup: CDR1 SNHLY, CDR2 FYNNEI. The CDR3 loop spans 14 amino acids. The V gene end was trimmed by 6 bases and the J gene end by 2 bases; junction bases not matched to a gene: 6. These data are taken from a study of blood T cell repertoires in COVID-19. Study overall: COVID-19 samples from acute and convalescent phases originated in the United States, Italy and Spain.

The sample taken for sequencing was peripheral blood. The chain carries TRBV2 and TRBJ2-7; TRBD1 aligns across 8 bases. The sequence derives from a woman at least 80 years old with acute or convalescent COVID-19. CDR3 sequence reads: CASRGQVGPYEQYF. The CDR3 DNA reads as TGTGCCAGCAGGGGACAGGTCGGCCCCTACGAGCAGTACTTC.